This T cell receptor beta chain was sequenced for a study of somatic mutations in cytotoxic T cells in rheumatoid arthritis. Turning to the study itself: Patient blood (approximately 31 ml EDTA) was taken immediately after diagnosis and before treatment.

Germline CDR1 reads WNHNN; CDR2 reads SYGVQD (reference sequence). V lost 3 bases to trimming and J lost 2 bases, with 4 bases between them. The CDR3 is 13 residues long. Study results and caveats: Measurement of CD8+ T-cell clonality revealed no significant difference between rheumatoid arthritis patients and age-matched healthy controls.

This clone was seen only a few times. Antigen unknown. This table comes from immunoSEQ multiplex PCR, and its TCRdb copy is limited to in-frame clones, with some not included. The top ten clones hold around 15% of a sample with roughly 14,000 clones, over 60% of them seen once. J is TRBJ2-2 and V is TRBV10-1; D unresolved. Sequenced material: CD8+ T cells sorted from blood. The receptor was isolated from an adult with rheumatoid arthritis. The CDR3 DNA is TGCGCCAGCAGTGAAACAAACACCGGGGAGCTGTTTTTT. This gives the protein CASSETNTGELFF.